Shown below are 26 T cell receptor beta chains from a single sample sequenced in a study of blood T cell repertoires in COVID-19. Clones were read by immunoSEQ multiplex PCR, and TCRdb kept only the in-frame ones, dropping some. Seen here are tens of thousands of clones, around 83% observed once, and the top ten hold less than 4.5%. What was sequenced was peripheral blood. Source of these receptors: an older man with active COVID-19.

This clone was detected only once. The chain employs TRBV12-3 or TRBV12-4 and TRBJ1-2, with D unresolved. Trimming removed 1 base from V and 6 bases from J, with 9 bases in between. The CDR3 has 13 residues. The DNA of the CDR3 is TGTGCCAGCAGTTTAGGCTATATGGATGGCTACACCTTC. Translation: CASSLGYMDGYTF.

This chain uses TRBV4-3 with TRBJ2-1; 12 positions match TRBD2. The CDR3 spans 16 residues. Germline V gene data show CDR1 as LGHNA and CDR2 as YSLEER. V shed 0 bases and J 9 bases; nucleotides not matched to a gene: 6. This CDR3 is CASSQERTSGIGEQFF. CDR3 bases: TGCGCCAGCAGCCAAGAGAGGACTAGCGGGATAGGTGAGCAGTTCTTC.

The rearrangement links TRBV11-2 to TRBJ2-2; a possible D gene is TRBD2 (5 bases). V was pared by 4 bases and J by 7 bases, with 16 bases between. This CDR3 comprises 15 residues. Germline V gene sequence: CDR1 SGHAT, CDR2 FQNNGV. The DNA of the CDR3 is TGTGCCAGCAGCTCAAAGGCTCGTCGGGGCGGGGAGCTGTTTTTT. Amino acid sequence: CASSSKARRGGELFF.

The chain employs TRBV20-1 and TRBJ2-5; 9 bases are a match to TRBD1. CDR1 and CDR2 from the germline V gene are DFQATT and SNEGSKA (reference sequence). The ends lost 3 bases at V and 4 bases at J; junction bases unmatched: 15. The CDR3 covers 17 residues. The CDR3: CSASAREGTGYRETQYF. The CDR3 region has the DNA TGCAGTGCTAGTGCTAGGGAGGGGACAGGGTACCGAGAGACCCAGTACTTC.

V gene TRBV6-2 or TRBV6-3 combines with J gene TRBJ1-1, with D maybe TRBD1 (5 bases). V lost 5 bases and J lost 1, with 17 bases in between. This CDR3 spans 16 amino acids. CDR1 MNHEY and CDR2 SVGEGT come from the germline V gene. The CDR3 reads CASSGSRGLGNTEAFF. CDR3 bases: TGTGCCAGCAGTGGAAGCCGGGGGTTGGGGAACACTGAAGCTTTCTTT.

A note on this clone: This CDR3 is also generated by other DNA sequences in the sample. This chain joins TRBV10-3 and TRBJ2-7; 11 bases are a match to TRBD1. Losses at the gene ends were 6 bases for V and 1 base for J; bases not matched to a gene: 2. The CDR3 contains 14 residues. Germline assignment: CDR1 ENHRY and CDR2 SYGVKD. Here the CDR3 reads CAISRDRGSYEQYF. As DNA, the CDR3 is TGTGCCATCAGCAGGGACAGGGGGTCCTACGAGCAGTACTTC.

This chain uses TRBV11-2 with TRBJ2-5, with 8 bases that match TRBD2. CDR1 and CDR2 from the germline V gene are SGHAT and FQNNGV. This CDR3 comprises 15 residues. The V gene end was trimmed by 0 bases and the J gene end by 4 bases; junction bases not matched to a gene: 4. Here the CDR3 reads CASSLDGTSRETQYF. The CDR3 DNA follows: TGTGCCAGCAGCTTAGATGGGACTAGTCGAGAGACCCAGTACTTC. Full variable domain (outside the CDR3, taken from reference TRBV11-2 and TRBJ2-5): EAGVAQSPRYKIIEKRQSVAFWCNPISGHATLYWYQQILGQGPKLLIQFQNNGVVDDSQLPKDRFSAERLKGVDSTLKIQPAKLEDSAVYLCASSLDGTSRETQYFGPGTRLLVL.

The chain links TRBV10-3 to TRBJ2-7, with D uncertain. The CDR3 is made up of 15 amino acids. V was trimmed by 6 bases and J by 2 bases, leaving 17 bases between them. Germline CDR1 is ENHRY and CDR2 is SYGVKD. The CDR3 DNA follows: TGTGCCATCAGAGATAACATAGCTGCCGCCTACGAGCAGTACTTC. Protein sequence: CAIRDNIAAAYEQYF.

V usage is TRBV7-3 and J usage is TRBJ2-1; D not resolved. The germline CDR1 and CDR2 sequences are SGHTA and FQGTGA. Trimming took off 5 bases at V and 0 bases at J, with 11 bases between the two ends. The CDR3 covers 15 residues. CDR3 amino acids: CASSGQVSSYNEQFF. Here the CDR3 DNA reads TGTGCCAGCAGCGGTCAGGTCAGCTCCTACAATGAGCAGTTCTTC.

This clone appeared once. The chain has TRBV5-6 and TRBJ2-5, with TRBD1 identical over 7 bases. Germline assignment: CDR1 SGHDT and CDR2 YYEEEE. CDR3 length: 14 residues. J lost 13 bases, V lost 0 bases, and 12 bases had no gene match. The CDR3 nucleotides read TGTGCCAGCAGCTTGGGACAGGGCGTTCCCGTGCGGTACTTC. This encodes CASSLGQGVPVRYF.

J is TRBJ2-2 and V is TRBV3-1 (or the pseudogene TRBV3-2); 9 bases fit TRBD2. The junction had 13 bases not matched to a gene; V was cut back by 8 bases and J by 6 bases. The CDR3 contains 16 residues. The germline V gene has CDR1 LGHDT and CDR2 YNNKEL (reference sequence). The CDR3 region is CASANPGLALPGELFF. The CDR3 bases are TGTGCCAGCGCAAACCCGGGACTAGCATTACCCGGGGAGCTGTTTTTT.

The genes are TRBV5-1 and TRBJ2-4, with TRBD1 matching over 10 bases. Trimming at V came to 2 bases and at J to 2 bases, leaving 4 bases not matched to a gene. Germline-derived CDR1 and CDR2 are SGHRS and YFSETQ. This CDR3 has 16 residues. This chain's CDR3 is CASSLGTGVTKNIQYF. The CDR3 nucleotides read TGCGCCAGCAGCTTAGGGACAGGGGTGACCAAAAACATTCAGTACTTC.

This clone was detected only a few times. This chain connects TRBV11-3 to TRBJ2-7; 7 bases map to TRBD1. Germline CDR1 and CDR2: SGHNT and YENEEA. The V and J ends lost 5 bases and 9 bases, in that order; junction bases with no gene match: 10. This CDR3 region has 13 residues. The CDR3 DNA follows: TGTGCCAGCAGCGACAGGGACGAGTCCCGGCAGTACTTC. This sequence encodes CASSDRDESRQYF.

This clone turned up a few times. Distinct nucleotide sequences in the sample also encode this CDR3. The V and J genes are TRBV4-1 and TRBJ2-7, with TRBD2 matching over 11 bases. The trim removed 0 bases at V and 3 bases at J, leaving 7 bases unmatched. This CDR3 spans 17 amino acids. Per germline, CDR1 MGHRA and CDR2 YSYEKL. CDR3 in DNA: TGCGCCAGCAGCCAAGATTCAGGGACTAGCGGACGCTACGAGCAGTACTTC. This gives the protein CASSQDSGTSGRYEQYF.

By proportion, this clone is medium-sized. The chain combines TRBV30 with TRBJ2-2, with 13 bases that match TRBD2. The V and J ends lost 8 bases and 0 bases, in that order; junction bases with no gene match: 3. CDR1 is GTSNPN and CDR2 is SVGIG in the germline V gene (reference sequence). This CDR3 has 15 residues. CDR3 sequence reads: CARTSGSANTGELFF. For the CDR3, the DNA is TGTGCCAGGACTAGCGGGAGCGCGAACACCGGGGAGCTGTTTTTT.

The V call is TRBV18, the J call TRBJ2-7; maybe TRBD2 (6 bases). CDR3 size: 16 residues. Germline assignment: CDR1 KGHSH and CDR2 LQKENI. With 2 bases removed from V and 4 bases from J, the gap between germline ends came to 18 bases. CDR3 sequence: CASSPVARDLRYEQYF. The CDR3 DNA reads as TGTGCCAGCTCACCAGTGGCGCGGGACCTTCGGTACGAGCAGTACTTC.

The genes are TRBV27 and TRBJ2-3; the D is unclear. The germline V gene encodes CDR1 MNHEY and CDR2 SMNVEV (reference sequence). The CDR3 consists of 12 residues. Trimming removed 5 bases at V and 3 bases at J, with 6 bases between. CDR3 sequence: CASSTTTDTQYF. The CDR3 coding sequence is TGTGCCAGCAGTACTACGACAGATACGCAGTATTTT.

The chain joins TRBV24-1 to TRBJ2-1, with 8 bases matching TRBD1. Looked up from germline, CDR1 is KGHDR and CDR2 is SFDVKD. The junction had 12 bases not matched to a gene; V was cut back by 3 bases and J by 3 bases. This CDR3 spans 18 amino acids. The CDR3 nucleotides are TGTGCCACCAGTGATCCTTCCGACAGGGGAAGTTACTACAATGAGCAGTTCTTC. Amino acid sequence: CATSDPSDRGSYYNEQFF.

V and J are TRBV5-1 and TRBJ2-1; 7 bases line up with TRBD2. V was pared by 0 bases and J by 4 bases, with 4 bases of the junction left unmatched. CDR1 is SGHRS and CDR2 is YFSETQ in the germline V gene. This CDR3 has 15 amino acids. The CDR3 loop reads CASSLDWEGYNEQFF. The CDR3, as DNA: TGCGCCAGCAGCTTGGACTGGGAGGGTTACAATGAGCAGTTCTTC.

A note on this clone: The junction and the germline gene differ at one end; a read error may be behind it. This chain links TRBV9 with TRBJ2-7, with 7 bases identical to TRBD2. CDR1 is SGDLS, CDR2 YYNGEE, per germline. The CDR3 totals 14 residues. CDR3 nucleotides: TGTGCCAGCAGCGTAGCCTCACGGGAGGCTCCCCTGCACTTC. It codes for CASSVASREAPLHF.

This clone appeared a few times. This chain joins TRBV5-4 and TRBJ2-2; the match to TRBD2 covers 11 bases. CDR1 SGHNT and CDR2 YYREEE come from the germline V gene (reference sequence). V gave up 1 base and J gave up 4 bases; unmatched junction bases: 12. The CDR3 is made up of 19 amino acids. The CDR3 DNA sequence: TGTGCCAGCAGCTTGCCCCCGGGTAGCGGGAGGGCGGGCACCGGGGAGCTGTTTTTT. The encoded protein is CASSLPPGSGRAGTGELFF.

This clone was recorded a few times. This chain links TRBV11-2 with TRBJ2-7; 7 nucleotides line up with TRBD1. Germline V gene lookup returns CDR1 SGHAT and CDR2 FQNNGV. V shed 5 bases, J shed 3 bases, and the junction held 10 bases outside the gene matches. This CDR3 contains 15 residues. The CDR3 here is CASSHLTGSHYEQYF. CDR3 DNA: TGTGCCAGCAGCCATCTGACAGGGTCCCACTACGAGCAGTACTTC. Together with reference TRBV11-2 and TRBJ2-7, the CDR3 gives the full variable domain: EAGVAQSPRYKIIEKRQSVAFWCNPISGHATLYWYQQILGQGPKLLIQFQNNGVVDDSQLPKDRFSAERLKGVDSTLKIQPAKLEDSAVYLCASSHLTGSHYEQYFGPGTRLTVT.

The V call is TRBV5-1, the J call TRBJ2-1; 7 bases line up with TRBD2. This CDR3 is 12 amino acids long. Trimming removed 5 bases from V and 4 bases from J; junction bases left unmatched: 0. CDR1 and CDR2 from the germline V gene are SGHRS and YFSETQ. CDR3 sequence reads: CASRGGYNEQFF. In nucleotides, the CDR3 is TGCGCCAGCAGGGGGGGGTACAATGAGCAGTTCTTC.

The V and J genes are TRBV4-2 and TRBJ1-2, with D possibly being TRBD1 (6 bases). The V gene lost 0 bases and the J gene lost 7 bases, with 12 bases spanning the gap. The CDR3 is 14 residues long. The germline V gene encodes CDR1 LGHNA and CDR2 YNFKEQ. CDR3 nucleotide sequence: TGTGCCAGCAGCCAAGATCAACAGGGTGCTGGCTACACCTTC. Translating it yields CASSQDQQGAGYTF.

The chain joins TRBV5-4 to TRBJ1-1; possible D gene TRBD1, 5 bases. The CDR3 sequence is 14 residues long. The V gene lost 6 bases and the J gene lost 4 bases, with 16 bases spanning the gap. Looked up from germline, CDR1 is SGHNT and CDR2 is YYREEE (reference sequence). In DNA form, the CDR3 reads TGTGCCAGCACCTTCCGGGGGAGGGTCACTGAAGCTTTCTTT. This gives the protein CASTFRGRVTEAFF.

The genes are TRBV30 and TRBJ1-5; 8 bases agree with TRBD1. The CDR3 length is 16 residues. V trimming: 1 base; J trimming: 3 bases; junction bases outside the gene matches: 8. Germline V gene lookup returns CDR1 GTSNPN and CDR2 SVGIG (reference sequence). The CDR3, as DNA: TGTGCCTGGAGTGCCCCCCGGACAGGGCCCAATCAGCCCCAGCATTTT. Its translation is CAWSAPRTGPNQPQHF.